This T cell receptor (beta chain) was sequenced during a study of blood T cell repertoires in COVID-19. Overall study: Sources were T cells, B-cell-depleted T cells, or PBMCs; the material itself was cDNA or gDNA.

J was trimmed by 1 base and V by 4 bases; bases with no gene match: 4. Germline V gene sequence: CDR1 KGHDR, CDR2 SFDVKD. This CDR3 contains 15 residues. Participants were aged about 18 to 100 years from about two dozen US areas. Note on this clone: At the DNA level, this CDR3 is encoded by other sequences in the same sample as well.

Original data processing: Amplification of reference gene primers was used by the study to estimate nucleated cell counts. Assay: immunoSEQ multiplex PCR; the TCRdb copy retains only in-frame clones and omits some. V and J calls and clone size are those listed in that table; D and trimming were worked out from the DNA. The data show more than 250,000 clones, with around 91% seen just once and about 1.7% held by the top ten. The sequence came from a woman between 18 and 30 years old with acute COVID-19. The material sequenced was PBMCs or T cells enriched from blood (not recorded which). The chain employs TRBV24-1 and TRBJ1-1, with 8 bases aligning to TRBD1. CDR3: CATSDSGTGNTEAFF. The DNA of the CDR3 is TGTGCCACCAGTGACTCCGGGACAGGGAACACTGAAGCTTTCTTT.